Described below is a single T cell receptor beta chain sequence and its context. What this receptor recognizes is not known. Base-call qualities are not available, and no considerably larger clone is one nucleotide away. These data are taken from a study of blood T cell repertoires in COVID-19 (dated by TCRdb to 2019 to 2021). Broadly, across the study: Samples covering the acute and convalescent phases of COVID-19 were provided by collaborators in the United States, Italy and Spain. The repertoires were released in a freely available public database intended as a resource for research on the immune response to SARS-CoV-2. Where HLA class I and class II types were available, the types were taken from metadata supplied by the sample provider, not from assay-based typing. The samples were drawn from the first 160 participants of the ongoing ImmuneRACE study and from some 1,300 subjects provided by 6 global collaborators. Nearly every sample came with metadata listing a de-identified subject ID, COVID-19 status, age in years and sex. Subjects who had been exposed to COVID-19, were actively infected with it, or had recovered from it provided the deeply sampled blood TCRbeta repertoires that made up the dataset. The material from the prospective study consisted of cDNA or gDNA derived from T cells, B-cell-depleted T cells, or PBMCs.

The investigation overall reported the following: The quantity of clinical and demographic metadata differed by source and by participant and was supplied without curation.

Whole blood was collected in K2EDTA tubes by collaborating institutions according to the institutions' own protocols. For TCRbeta analysis, collaborators shipped samples in one of three forms: frozen whole blood, isolated PBMCs, or DNA extracted from either of those sample types. The immunoSEQ Assay, a bias-controlled multiplex PCR, was used to amplify TCRbeta CDR3 regions from genomic DNA. The original methods were these. Within the assay, amplification of reference gene primers was used to estimate how many nucleated cells each sample contained. To quantify the absolute abundance of each unique TCRbeta CDR3 rearrangement, sequence reads were collapsed and filtered. For each sample, productive Simpson clonality was calculated as the square root of Simpson's diversity index across productive rearrangements. What TCRdb holds here is the immuneACCESS table cut down to in-frame rearrangements. Part of the clones is not present; checked against another copy, under half of the missing clones reflect an unresolved V gene, and the others are unexplained. The V and J calls and the clone size are those of that table, but D and trimming were determined from the DNA. Recorded for this sample are about 54,000 clones; around 90% of them occurred a single time. Together, the top ten hold about 7.3% of the sample.

CDR3 length: 14 amino acids, cysteine to phenylalanine. The read is trimmed to its CDR3 DNA, 42 bases read in frame from base 1. The germline V gene encodes CDR1 SGHRS and CDR2 YFSETQ. The junction shows trimming of 3 bases on V and 3 bases on J, and the gene matches do not reach 3 bases of it. Sequencing input: peripheral blood. This TCR derives from a woman aged 60-75 years with active or convalescent COVID-19. In this chain, TRBV5-1 is recombined with TRBJ2-7; 10 central bases correspond to TRBD1. This receptor carries the CDR3 CASSWGDRGYEQYF. The base sequence is TGCGCCAGCAGCTGGGGGGACAGGGGCTACGAGCAGTACTTC. The full variable domain, with segments outside the CDR3 supplied by the reference TRBV5-1 and TRBJ2-7 proteins, appears as KAGVTQTPRYLIKTRGQQVTLSCSPISGHRSVSWYQQTPGQGLQFLFEYFSETQRNKGNFPGRFSGRQFSNSRSEMNVSTLELGDSALYLCASSWGDRGYEQYFGPGTRLTVT.